The 16 T cell receptor beta chains presented below share a single source sample, sequenced in a study of blood T cell repertoires in COVID-19. The table came from immunoSEQ multiplex PCR; TCRdb's copy has only in-frame clones and leaves some out. In the table there are fewer than 250,000 clones, about 83% of which are singletons. The material sequenced was peripheral blood. The source of these receptors is a man over 45 with acute or convalescent COVID-19.

The chain employs TRBV5-8 and TRBJ1-5; TRBD1 matches at 8 bases. The germline CDR1 and CDR2 sequences are SGHTS and YDEGEE. Trimming cost V 2 bases and J 4 bases; bases outside gene matches: 5. The CDR3 consists of 15 residues. The CDR3 here is CASSFLGQENQPQHF. The CDR3 nucleotides read TGTGCCAGCAGCTTTTTGGGACAGGAAAATCAGCCCCAGCATTTT.

The rearrangement links TRBV6-1 to TRBJ1-2; TRBD1 is a possible D gene (6 bases). The CDR3 spans 13 residues. Germline CDR1 is MNHNS and CDR2 is SASEGT. Trimming stripped 3 bases from V and 4 bases from J, with 9 bases between. In DNA form, the CDR3 reads TGTGCCAGCAGTGACGACAGGAGCTATGGCTACACCTTC. The encoded protein is CASSDDRSYGYTF.

At least ten counts were recorded for this clone. The chain has TRBV19 and TRBJ2-7; a possible D gene is TRBD2 (6 bases). The CDR3 covers 13 residues. Per germline, CDR1 LNHDA and CDR2 SQIVND (reference sequence). The V end was cut by 5 bases, the J end by 7 bases, with 15 bases between. The CDR3 DNA reads as TGTGCCAGTAGTCCTGGGCCTCGGGGGGAGCAGTACTTC. This sequence encodes CASSPGPRGEQYF.

The rearrangement uses TRBV3-1 (or the pseudogene TRBV3-2) and TRBJ1-1, with D perhaps matching TRBD1 (5 bases). Germline loops: CDR1 LGHDT, CDR2 YNNKEL (reference sequence). There are 14 residues in the CDR3. The V gene lost 4 bases and the J gene lost 1 base, with 10 bases spanning the gap. The DNA of the CDR3 is TGTGCCAGCAGCCGCGGGACCCCGAACACTGAAGCTTTCTTT. Protein: CASSRGTPNTEAFF.

CDR3 coding DNA: TGTGCCAGCAGCCAAAGCGGAGCCACAGATACGCAGTATTTT. Translated, it gives CASSQSGATDTQYF. The chain employs TRBV5-4 and TRBJ2-3, with TRBD2 as a possible D gene (5 bases). The CDR3 sequence is 14 residues long. Germline values: CDR1 SGHNT, CDR2 YYREEE (reference sequence). The ends were cut back, 4 bases at V and 2 bases at J, with 11 bases in the middle.

The V call is TRBV9, the J call TRBJ2-3, with D perhaps matching TRBD2 (5 bases). The germline gives CDR1 SGDLS, CDR2 YYNGEE. Trimming shortened V by 5 bases and J by 6 bases, and 13 bases separated the two germline ends. The CDR3 is 13 residues long. The CDR3 DNA reads TGTGCCAGCAGATCGAGTAGCGCCGATACGCAGTATTTT. It translates to CASRSSSADTQYF.

The chain links TRBV28 to TRBJ1-2; weak D call: TRBD1 (6 bases). Germline V gene lookup returns CDR1 MDHEN and CDR2 SYDVKM. The CDR3 loop spans 15 amino acids. The V end lost 6 bases, the J end lost 5 bases, and 19 bases lay between the germline ends. This chain's CDR3 is CASSPSTGLGYGYTF. The DNA of the CDR3 is TGTGCCAGCAGCCCAAGCACAGGGTTAGGGTATGGCTACACCTTC.

This clone showed up just once. The rearrangement uses TRBV11-2 and TRBJ2-1, with 11 bases fitting TRBD1. Germline V lookup: CDR1 SGHAT, CDR2 FQNNGV. The CDR3 runs to 16 residues. The J segment lost 11 bases and the V segment lost 2 bases, leaving 11 bases of the junction unmatched. The CDR3 region has the DNA TGTGCCAGCAGCTTATCAGGACAGGGGGCTGCGAGGCAGCAGTTCTTC. Translation gives CASSLSGQGAARQQFF.

The CDR3 sequence: CATAGLAEETQYF. The CDR3, as DNA: TGTGCCACCGCGGGACTAGCGGAAGAGACCCAGTACTTC. The rearrangement joins TRBV6-5 to TRBJ2-5; 11 nucleotides match TRBD2. The CDR3 is 13 amino acids. V lost 10 bases to trimming and J lost 3 bases; unmatched junction nucleotides: 4. Germline values: CDR1 MNHEY, CDR2 SVGAGI.

The V and J genes are TRBV5-4 and TRBJ1-2; 8 positions match TRBD1. Germline V gives CDR1 SGHNT, CDR2 YYREEE (reference sequence). The CDR3 has 17 amino acids. V gave up 2 bases and J gave up 5 bases; unmatched junction bases: 14. The CDR3 spells CASSLATRTGGRYGYTF. DNA for the CDR3: TGTGCCAGCAGCTTAGCTACCCGCACAGGGGGACGGTATGGCTACACCTTC.

The chain uses TRBV6-6 and TRBJ1-1, with 9 bases fitting TRBD1. The germline V gene encodes CDR1 MNHNY and CDR2 SVGAGI (reference sequence). This CDR3 comprises 14 residues. V lost 6 bases, J lost 5 bases, and 7 bases stayed unmatched. CDR3 in amino acids: CASSTGQGRTEAFF. In DNA form, the CDR3 reads TGTGCCAGCAGCACAGGACAGGGGAGGACTGAAGCTTTCTTT.

The V and J genes are TRBV14 and TRBJ1-1; D unclear. The CDR3 spans 12 residues. Per the germline V gene, CDR1 is SGHDN and CDR2 is FVKESK. V was clipped by 2 bases and J by 8 bases, with 9 bases between them. This CDR3 is CASSQTESEAFF. The CDR3 DNA sequence: TGTGCCAGCAGCCAAACGGAGTCCGAAGCTTTCTTT.

The V and J genes are TRBV12-3 or TRBV12-4 and TRBJ1-4; D not certain. V was shortened by 1 base and J by 12 bases, with 9 bases between the two germline ends. This CDR3 region has 12 residues. CDR3 amino acids: CASSLGLIELFF. The CDR3 DNA reads TGTGCCAGCAGTTTAGGCTTAATAGAACTGTTTTTT.

V and J are TRBV27 and TRBJ2-7; TRBD2 matches 9 bases. Germline-derived CDR1 and CDR2 are MNHEY and SMNVEV (reference sequence). The CDR3 consists of 13 residues. The trim removed 5 bases at V and 6 bases at J, leaving 5 bases unmatched. The CDR3 loop reads CASSVGLAGEQYF. The CDR3 region has the DNA TGTGCCAGCAGTGTGGGACTAGCTGGCGAGCAGTACTTC.

The chain joins TRBV2 to TRBJ1-3, with 7 nucleotides matching TRBD1. The CDR3 length is 14 residues. Trimming cost V 6 bases and J 4 bases; bases outside gene matches: 6. CDR1 is SNHLY, CDR2 FYNNEI, per germline. The DNA for the CDR3 is TGTGCCAGCAGAGCCCAGGGGGACGGAAACACCATATATTTT. Protein: CASRAQGDGNTIYF. The complete variable domain, with remaining parts taken from reference TRBV2 and TRBJ1-3, reads EPEVTQTPSHQVTQMGQEVILRCVPISNHLYFYWYRQILGQKVEFLVSFYNNEISEKSEIFDDQFSVERPDGSNFTLKIRSTKLEDSAMYFCASRAQGDGNTIYFGEGSWLTVV.

This chain connects TRBV5-4 to TRBJ2-4; weak D call: TRBD2 (6 bases). Germline loops: CDR1 SGHNT, CDR2 YYREEE (reference sequence). Trimming left V 4 bases short and J 6 bases short, with 20 bases between. The CDR3 extends over 16 amino acids. CDR3 in amino acids: CASSIGTSLGRNIQYF. The DNA for the CDR3 is TGTGCCAGCAGCATAGGGACTTCCCTAGGGCGAAACATTCAGTACTTC.